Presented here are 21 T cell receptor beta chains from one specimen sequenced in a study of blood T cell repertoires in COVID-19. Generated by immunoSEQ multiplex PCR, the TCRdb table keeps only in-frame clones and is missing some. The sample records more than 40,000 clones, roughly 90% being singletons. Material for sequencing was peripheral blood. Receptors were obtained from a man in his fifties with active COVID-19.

CDR3 loop: CASSVASGTYEQYF. In nucleotides, the CDR3 is TGTGCCAGCAGCGTAGCTAGCGGGACTTACGAGCAGTACTTC. The rearrangement links TRBV9 to TRBJ2-7, with 9 bases fitting TRBD2. Germline V gene lookup returns CDR1 SGDLS and CDR2 YYNGEE. The CDR3 spans 14 residues. V lost 0 bases, J lost 4 bases, and 2 bases stayed unmatched.

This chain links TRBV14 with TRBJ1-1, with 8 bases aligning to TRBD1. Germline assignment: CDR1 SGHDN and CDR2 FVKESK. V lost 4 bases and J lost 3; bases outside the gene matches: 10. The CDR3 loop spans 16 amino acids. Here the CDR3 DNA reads TGTGCCAGCAGCCTTTGGGCCCAGGGGGCAGACACTGAAGCTTTCTTT. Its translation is CASSLWAQGADTEAFF.

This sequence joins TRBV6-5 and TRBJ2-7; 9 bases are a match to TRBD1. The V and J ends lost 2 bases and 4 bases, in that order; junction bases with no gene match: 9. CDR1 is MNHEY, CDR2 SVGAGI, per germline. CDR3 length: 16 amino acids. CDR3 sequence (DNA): TGTGCCAGCAGTTACCCCCGGACAGGGGTTTTATACGAGCAGTACGTC. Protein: CASSYPRTGVLYEQYV.

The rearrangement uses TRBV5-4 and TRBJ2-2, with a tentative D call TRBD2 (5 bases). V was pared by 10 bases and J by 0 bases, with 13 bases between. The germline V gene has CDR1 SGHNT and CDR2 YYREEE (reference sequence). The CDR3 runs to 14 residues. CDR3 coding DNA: TGTGCCGCTAACGGGAACGCGAACACCGGGGAGCTGTTTTTT. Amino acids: CAANGNANTGELFF.

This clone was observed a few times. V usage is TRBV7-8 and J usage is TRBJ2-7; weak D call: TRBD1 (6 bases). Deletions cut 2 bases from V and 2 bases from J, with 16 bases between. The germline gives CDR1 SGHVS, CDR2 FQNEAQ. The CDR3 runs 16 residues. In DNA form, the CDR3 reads TGTGCCAGCAGCTTACGCTCGACAGGTCTTACCTACGAGCAGTACTTC. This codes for CASSLRSTGLTYEQYF. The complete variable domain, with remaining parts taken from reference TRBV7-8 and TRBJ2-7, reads GAGVSQSPRYKVAKRGQDVALRCDPISGHVSLFWYQQALGQGPEFLTYFQNEAQLDKSGLPSDRFFAERPEGSVSTLKIQRTQQEDSAVYLCASSLRSTGLTYEQYFGPGTRLTVT.

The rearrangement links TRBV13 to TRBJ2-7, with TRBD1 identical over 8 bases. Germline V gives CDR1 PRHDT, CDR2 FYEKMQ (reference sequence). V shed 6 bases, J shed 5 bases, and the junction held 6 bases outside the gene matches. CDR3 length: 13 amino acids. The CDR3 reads CASRKTTGDEQYF. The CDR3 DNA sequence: TGTGCCAGCAGGAAAACGACAGGGGACGAGCAGTACTTC.

The CDR3 nucleotides are TGTGCCAGCAGCTTTACTACGGGGGTAAACACTGAAGCTTTCTTT. This translates into CASSFTTGVNTEAFF. The rearrangement joins TRBV11-2 to TRBJ1-1, with D possibly TRBD1 on 5 matching bases. Trimming took off 3 bases at V and 2 bases at J, with 13 bases between the two ends. The CDR3 sequence is 15 residues long. Looked up from germline, CDR1 is SGHAT and CDR2 is FQNNGV. Complete variable domain (other parts from reference TRBV11-2 and TRBJ1-1): EAGVAQSPRYKIIEKRQSVAFWCNPISGHATLYWYQQILGQGPKLLIQFQNNGVVDDSQLPKDRFSAERLKGVDSTLKIQPAKLEDSAVYLCASSFTTGVNTEAFFGQGTRLTVV.

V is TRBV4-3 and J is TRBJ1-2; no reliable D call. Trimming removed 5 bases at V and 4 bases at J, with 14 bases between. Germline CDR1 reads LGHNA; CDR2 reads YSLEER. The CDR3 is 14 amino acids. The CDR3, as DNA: TGCGCCAGCAGCAGACTTTGGAATTTCTATGGCTACACCTTC. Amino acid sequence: CASSRLWNFYGYTF.

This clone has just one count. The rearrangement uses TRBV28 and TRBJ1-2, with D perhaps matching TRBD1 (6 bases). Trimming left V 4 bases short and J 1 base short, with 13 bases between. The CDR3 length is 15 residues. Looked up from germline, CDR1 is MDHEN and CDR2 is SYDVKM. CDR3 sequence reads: CASSSHRVYNYGYTF. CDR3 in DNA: TGTGCCAGCAGTTCTCACAGGGTTTATAACTATGGCTACACCTTC.

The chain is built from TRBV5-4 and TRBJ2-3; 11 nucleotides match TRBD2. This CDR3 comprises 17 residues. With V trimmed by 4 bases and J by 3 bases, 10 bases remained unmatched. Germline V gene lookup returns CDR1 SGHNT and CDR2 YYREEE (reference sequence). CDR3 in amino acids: CASSEPLAGVGTDTQYF. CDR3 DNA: TGTGCCAGCAGCGAGCCACTAGCGGGGGTTGGTACAGATACGCAGTATTTT.

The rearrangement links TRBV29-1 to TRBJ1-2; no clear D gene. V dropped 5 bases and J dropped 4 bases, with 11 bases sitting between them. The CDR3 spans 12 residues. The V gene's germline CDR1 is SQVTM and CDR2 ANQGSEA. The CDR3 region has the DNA TGCAGCGTTAACGAGGGAACCTATGGCTACACCTTC. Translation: CSVNEGTYGYTF.

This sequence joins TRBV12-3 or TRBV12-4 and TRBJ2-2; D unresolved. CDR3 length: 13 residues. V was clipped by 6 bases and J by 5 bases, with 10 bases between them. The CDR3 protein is CASSTKRTGELFF. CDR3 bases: TGTGCCAGCAGCACTAAACGGACCGGGGAGCTGTTTTTT.

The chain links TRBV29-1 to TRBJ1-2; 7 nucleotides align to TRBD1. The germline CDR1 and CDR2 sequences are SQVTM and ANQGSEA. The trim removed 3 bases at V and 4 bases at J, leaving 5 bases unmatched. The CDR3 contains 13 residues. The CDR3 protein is CSVDPTGLYGYTF. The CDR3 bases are TGCAGCGTTGATCCGACAGGGCTCTATGGCTACACCTTC.

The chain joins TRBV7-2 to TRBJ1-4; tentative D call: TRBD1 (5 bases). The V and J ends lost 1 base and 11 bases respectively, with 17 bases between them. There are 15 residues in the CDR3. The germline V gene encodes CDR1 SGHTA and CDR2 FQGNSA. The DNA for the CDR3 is TGTGCCAGCAGCTTAGTAGGCGCCCCGGGGGAGAAACTGTTTTTT. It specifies CASSLVGAPGEKLFF. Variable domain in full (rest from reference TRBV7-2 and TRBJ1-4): GAGVSQSPSNKVTEKGKDVELRCDPISGHTALYWYRQSLGQGLEFLIYFQGNSAPDKSGLPSDRFSAERTGGSVSTLTIQRTQQEDSAVYLCASSLVGAPGEKLFFGSGTQLSVL.

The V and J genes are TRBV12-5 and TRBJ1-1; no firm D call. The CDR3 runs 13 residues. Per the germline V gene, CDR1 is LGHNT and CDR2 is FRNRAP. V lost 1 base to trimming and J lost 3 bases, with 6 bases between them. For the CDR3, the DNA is TGTGCTAGTGGTTTGGCCGGTTACACTGAAGCTTTCTTT. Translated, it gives CASGLAGYTEAFF.

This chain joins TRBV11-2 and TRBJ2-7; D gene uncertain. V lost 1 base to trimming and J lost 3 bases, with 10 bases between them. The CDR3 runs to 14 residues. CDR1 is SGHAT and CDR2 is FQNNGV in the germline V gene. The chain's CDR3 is CASSLVGSHYEQYF. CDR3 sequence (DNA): TGTGCCAGCAGCTTAGTGGGCAGCCACTACGAGCAGTACTTC.

The CDR3 sequence is CAGGQNQETQYF. The CDR3 nucleotides read TGTGCCGGGGGACAGAATCAAGAGACCCAGTACTTC. The J gene is TRBJ2-5, the V gene TRBV28, with TRBD1 matching 7 bases. J gave up 2 bases and V 11 bases, and 5 bases lay outside the gene matches. The CDR3 runs to 12 residues. CDR1 is MDHEN, CDR2 SYDVKM, per germline.

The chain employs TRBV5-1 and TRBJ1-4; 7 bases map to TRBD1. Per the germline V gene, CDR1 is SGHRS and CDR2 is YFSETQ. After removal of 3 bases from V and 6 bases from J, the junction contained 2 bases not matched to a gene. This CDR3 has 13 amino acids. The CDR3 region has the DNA TGCGCCAGCAGCTCAGGGGGGTATGAAAAACTGTTTTTT. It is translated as CASSSGGYEKLFF.

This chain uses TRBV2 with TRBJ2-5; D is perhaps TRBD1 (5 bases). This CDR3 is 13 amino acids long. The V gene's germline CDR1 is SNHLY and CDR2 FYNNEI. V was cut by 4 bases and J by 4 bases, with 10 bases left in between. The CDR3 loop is CASSAQGLETQYF. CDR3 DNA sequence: TGTGCCAGCAGTGCCCAGGGTCTAGAGACCCAGTACTTC.

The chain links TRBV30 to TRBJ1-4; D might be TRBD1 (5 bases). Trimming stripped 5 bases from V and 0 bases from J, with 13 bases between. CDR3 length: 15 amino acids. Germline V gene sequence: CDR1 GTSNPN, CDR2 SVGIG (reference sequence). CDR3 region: CAWALGGTTNEKLFF. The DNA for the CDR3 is TGTGCCTGGGCCCTCGGGGGAACAACTAATGAAAAACTGTTTTTT.

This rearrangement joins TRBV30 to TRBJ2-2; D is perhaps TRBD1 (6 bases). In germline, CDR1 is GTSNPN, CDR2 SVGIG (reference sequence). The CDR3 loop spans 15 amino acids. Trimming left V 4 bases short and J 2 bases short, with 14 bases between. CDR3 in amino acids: CAWIRRGLNTGELFF. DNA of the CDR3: TGTGCCTGGATCCGCAGGGGTCTTAACACCGGGGAGCTGTTTTTT.